The 27 T cell receptor beta chains below come from one sample, sequenced in a study of shared clonotypes between healthy human individuals. Assay: immunoSEQ multiplex PCR; the TCRdb copy retains only in-frame clones and omits some. Seen here are about 1 million clones, more than 60% observed once, and the top ten hold about 1.5%. Source material: memory CD4+ T cells sorted from blood. Subset of the sample: CD45RA-negative fraction. The receptors stem from a young man in good health.

The chain is built from TRBV30 and TRBJ1-1, with D possibly being TRBD1 (6 bases). V shed 4 bases and J shed 1 base, with 13 bases lying between them. Germline CDR1 reads GTSNPN; CDR2 reads SVGIG (reference sequence). The CDR3 extends over 14 amino acids. DNA for the CDR3: TGTGCCTGGACTTGGGGGGCGGGGAACACTGAAGCTTTCTTT. Protein product: CAWTWGAGNTEAFF.

This chain links TRBV6-1 with TRBJ1-1; TRBD1 matches 7 bases. This CDR3 spans 16 amino acids. Unmatched junction bases numbered 9, after V lost 2 bases and J lost 3 bases. Looked up from germline, CDR1 is MNHNS and CDR2 is SASEGT. This chain's CDR3 is CASSEKQQGRYTEAFF. The CDR3 nucleotides read TGTGCCAGCAGTGAAAAGCAACAGGGGAGGTACACTGAAGCTTTCTTT.

V gene TRBV4-3 combines with J gene TRBJ2-4; D may match TRBD1 or TRBD2 (6 bases each). This CDR3 has 16 residues. The V gene lost 0 bases and the J gene lost 7 bases, with 16 bases spanning the gap. Germline loops: CDR1 LGHNA, CDR2 YSLEER. The CDR3 region is CASSQEGGGSRNIQYF. DNA for the CDR3: TGCGCCAGCAGCCAAGAAGGAGGGGGGTCTAGGAACATTCAGTACTTC.

The J gene is TRBJ1-2, the V gene TRBV27, with D possibly matching TRBD1 (6 bases). The CDR3 covers 14 residues. Germline-derived CDR1 and CDR2 are MNHEY and SMNVEV (reference sequence). V lost 2 bases, J lost 3 bases, and 10 bases lay in between. This CDR3 is CASSLNRADYGYTF. CDR3 nucleotides: TGTGCCAGCAGTTTAAACAGGGCCGACTATGGCTACACCTTC.

V gene TRBV7-2 combines with J gene TRBJ1-5; D ambiguous. Germline CDR1 and CDR2: SGHTA and FQGNSA. The CDR3 spans 13 residues. Trimming shortened V by 2 bases and J by 5 bases, and 7 bases separated the two germline ends. The CDR3 loop reads CASSLSAHQPQHF. CDR3 nucleotides: TGTGCCAGCAGCTTATCAGCCCATCAGCCCCAGCATTTT.

Worth noting for this clone: A read error may produce the germline difference seen at one junction end. J is TRBJ2-5 and V is TRBV7-7, with 9 positions matching TRBD1. Germline V gene data show CDR1 as SSHAT and CDR2 as FNYEAQ (reference sequence). The CDR3 runs to 15 residues. The CDR3 sequence: CASSPGDRAWETQYF. The CDR3 DNA follows: TGTGCTAGCAGCCCCGGGGACAGGGCATGGGAGACCCAGTACTTC.

In regard to this clone: One end of the junction varies from germline; a read error may be responsible. The chain employs TRBV2 and TRBJ1-6; D is ambiguous. The CDR3 has 14 amino acids. Per germline, CDR1 SNHLY and CDR2 FYNNEI. The CDR3 reads CASREADYNSPLHF. For the CDR3, the DNA is TGTGCCAGCAGGGAAGCAGACTATAATTCACCCCTCCACTTT.

The rearrangement links TRBV5-1 to TRBJ2-2; TRBD2 matches at 8 bases. With 4 bases clipped from V and 7 bases from J, the junction kept 6 bases outside the gene matches. The CDR3 extends over 14 amino acids. Germline V CDR1 and CDR2: SGHRS, YFSETQ. CDR3: CASSLRTSRGELFF. The CDR3, as DNA: TGCGCCAGCAGCCTACGGACTAGCCGCGGGGAGCTGTTTTTT.

The V and J genes are TRBV7-2 and TRBJ1-2, with TRBD1 matching 8 bases. The CDR3 spans 16 residues. Losses at the gene ends were 5 bases for V and 5 bases for J; bases not matched to a gene: 13. In germline, CDR1 is SGHTA, CDR2 FQGNSA. The CDR3 sequence: CASSLRPGGVGYGYTF. Here the CDR3 DNA reads TGTGCCAGCAGCCTCCGCCCAGGGGGCGTTGGTTATGGCTACACCTTC.

This clone occurred a few times. V is TRBV2 and J is TRBJ1-5; D possibly corresponds to TRBD1 (6 bases). CDR1 SNHLY and CDR2 FYNNEI come from the germline V gene. V shed 5 bases and J shed 2 bases, with 16 bases lying between them. This CDR3 comprises 16 residues. CDR3 protein: CASSMTGRVGNQPQHF. The CDR3 DNA reads TGTGCCAGCAGTATGACAGGCCGGGTTGGCAATCAGCCCCAGCATTTT.

The chain recombines TRBV27 with TRBJ1-1, with 8 bases fitting TRBD1. The CDR3 loop spans 17 amino acids. The germline V gene has CDR1 MNHEY and CDR2 SMNVEV (reference sequence). After removal of 8 bases from V and 2 bases from J, the junction contained 16 bases not matched to a gene. CDR3 coding DNA: TGTGCCAGCCGACACAGGGGGGATCCCCTTTCAAACACTGAAGCTTTCTTT. It is translated as CASRHRGDPLSNTEAFF.

The rearrangement links TRBV27 to TRBJ2-3; tentative D call: TRBD1 (6 bases). Trimming removed 2 bases from V and 8 bases from J, with 11 bases in between. Germline-derived CDR1 and CDR2 are MNHEY and SMNVEV (reference sequence). This CDR3 has 13 amino acids. CDR3 in amino acids: CASSLNIGGTQYF. CDR3 nucleotides: TGTGCCAGCAGTTTAAATATAGGGGGTACGCAGTATTTT.

V usage is TRBV6-1 and J usage is TRBJ2-3, with D possibly being TRBD1 (5 bases). In germline, CDR1 is MNHNS, CDR2 SASEGT. V lost 2 bases and J 0 bases, leaving 12 bases between the germline ends. The CDR3 extends over 16 amino acids. For the CDR3, the DNA is TGTGCCAGCAGTGAAATGGGAAGGACAAGCACAGATACGCAGTATTTT. Protein: CASSEMGRTSTDTQYF.

This chain links TRBV6-5 with TRBJ1-5; D ambiguous. Germline lookup yields CDR1 MNHEY and CDR2 SVGAGI. V was pared by 5 bases and J by 3 bases, with 5 bases between. The CDR3 totals 12 residues. CDR3 sequence reads: CASSKINQPQHF. For the CDR3, the DNA is TGTGCCAGCAGTAAGATCAATCAGCCCCAGCATTTT.

There are a few counts of this clone. The chain recombines TRBV30 with TRBJ2-5; either TRBD1 or TRBD2 may fit D (5 bases each). Germline CDR1 is GTSNPN and CDR2 is SVGIG (reference sequence). The CDR3 has 15 amino acids. The V and J ends lost 0 bases and 3 bases respectively, with 14 bases between them. CDR3 residues: CAWSVRAGSKETQYF. The CDR3 nucleotides read TGTGCCTGGAGTGTTAGGGCAGGGAGTAAAGAGACCCAGTACTTC. The full variable domain, its missing parts supplied by reference TRBV30 and TRBJ2-5, is SQTIHQWPATLVQPVGSPLSLECTVEGTSNPNLYWYRQAAGRGLQLLFYSVGIGQISSEVPQNLSASRPQDRQFILSSKKLLLSDSGFYLCAWSVRAGSKETQYFGPGTRLLVL.

This sequence joins TRBV9 and TRBJ1-2; tentative D call: TRBD1 (5 bases). Germline V gene data show CDR1 as SGDLS and CDR2 as YYNGEE. V lost 4 bases to trimming and J lost 0 bases, with 10 bases between them. This CDR3 is built from 14 residues. The CDR3 DNA follows: TGTGCCAGCAGCCACACGGGGGCTAACTATGGCTACACCTTC. As protein: CASSHTGANYGYTF.

The DNA for the CDR3 is TGCGCCAGCAGCCAAGATTGGGGGACTAGCGGGAGATTGACCGGGGAGCTGTTTTTT. It yields the protein CASSQDWGTSGRLTGELFF. This sequence joins TRBV4-3 and TRBJ2-2; 14 bases map to TRBD2. This CDR3 contains 19 residues. The J segment lost 5 bases and the V segment lost 0 bases, leaving 8 bases of the junction unmatched. Germline V gives CDR1 LGHNA, CDR2 YSLEER.

The gene calls are TRBV5-6 and TRBJ2-7; D unresolved. The germline gives CDR1 SGHDT, CDR2 YYEEEE. This CDR3 is 13 amino acids long. Trimming removed 3 bases from V and 4 bases from J, with 11 bases in between. CDR3 region: CASSSETVYEQYF. The CDR3 DNA reads TGTGCCAGCAGCTCCGAAACAGTTTACGAGCAGTACTTC. Combining the CDR3 with reference TRBV5-6 and TRBJ2-7 gives the whole variable domain DAGVTQSPTHLIKTRGQQVTLRCSPKSGHDTVSWYQQALGQGPQFIFQYYEEEERQRGNFPDRFSGHQFPNYSSELNVNALLLGDSALYLCASSSETVYEQYFGPGTRLTVT.

V gene TRBV10-1 combines with J gene TRBJ2-5; tentative D call: TRBD1 (6 bases). This CDR3 region has 15 residues. With 0 bases removed from V and 3 bases from J, the gap between germline ends came to 11 bases. The germline gives CDR1 WNHNN, CDR2 SYGVQD (reference sequence). DNA for the CDR3: TGCGCCAGCAGTGAGTCAGTACAGGGTAAAGAGACCCAGTACTTC. Translation: CASSESVQGKETQYF.

In this sample, this clone turned up a few times. This chain links TRBV6-5 with TRBJ1-5, with D unresolved. Trimming stripped 6 bases from V and 5 bases from J, with 11 bases between. In germline, CDR1 is MNHEY, CDR2 SVGAGI. The length of the CDR3 is 13 residues. As DNA, the CDR3 is TGTGCCAGCAGAGAACGCAGAGATCAGCCCCAGCATTTT. Translation: CASRERRDQPQHF.

The chain has TRBV14 and TRBJ2-7; 10 nucleotides line up with TRBD2. This CDR3 contains 19 residues. Germline V CDR1 and CDR2: SGHDN, FVKESK. J gave up 12 bases and V 6 bases, and 29 bases lay outside the gene matches. The CDR3 is CASRQQSYWPLAGAEGPYF. For the CDR3, the DNA is TGTGCCAGCAGGCAACAGAGCTACTGGCCCCTAGCGGGGGCTGAAGGGCCGTACTTC.

The chain links TRBV21-1 to TRBJ1-4; TRBD1, the D gene given by the table, was not confirmed from the DNA. TRBV21-1 is assigned pseudogene status. The CDR3 is made up of 16 amino acids. CDR3 bases: TGTGCCAGCAGCCCCCCCGCGGGACAGGGCGGTGAAAAACTGTTTTTT. This translates into CASSPPAGQGGEKLFF.

This clone was counted between two and nine times. Other DNA variants within this sample encode the same CDR3. This sequence joins TRBV19 and TRBJ2-1; TRBD2 agrees at 9 bases. This CDR3 has 16 amino acids. CDR1 and CDR2 (germline): LNHDA, SQIVND (reference sequence). The J segment lost 4 bases and the V segment lost 3 bases, leaving 7 bases of the junction unmatched. CDR3 in DNA: TGTGCCAGTAGTATTCGGGCGGGAGGGGGGTACAATGAGCAGTTCTTC. Translating it yields CASSIRAGGGYNEQFF.

In this sample, this clone turned up a few times. The rearrangement uses TRBV6-5 and TRBJ2-7, with 8 bases identical to TRBD2. Germline lookup yields CDR1 MNHEY and CDR2 SVGAGI. V was clipped by 8 bases and J by 1 base; unmatched bases: 4. This CDR3 contains 13 residues. CDR3 DNA: TGTGCCAGCGCGAAGCGGGAGTCCTACGAGCAGTACTTC. It specifies CASAKRESYEQYF.

This clone occurred a few times. CDR3 in amino acids: CASGFGPYQPQHF. The CDR3 bases are TGTGCCAGCGGGTTCGGGCCCTATCAGCCCCAGCATTTT. V gene TRBV6-5 combines with J gene TRBJ1-5, with D unclear. Trimming cost V 8 bases and J 5 bases, with 13 bases left between them. Germline V gene sequence: CDR1 MNHEY, CDR2 SVGAGI. The CDR3 consists of 13 residues.

The rearrangement links TRBV9 to TRBJ1-1; possibly TRBD1 for D (5 bases). CDR1 is SGDLS and CDR2 is YYNGEE in the germline V gene. The CDR3 has 13 residues. V lost 0 bases, J lost 8 bases, and 11 bases lay in between. DNA of the CDR3: TGTGCCAGCAGCGTAGATCAAACAGGAGAAGCTTTCTTT. This codes for CASSVDQTGEAFF.

This clone was counted a few times. The V gene is TRBV13, the J gene TRBJ1-4, with D perhaps TRBD1 (6 bases). Germline values: CDR1 PRHDT, CDR2 FYEKMQ (reference sequence). Trimming took 0 bases from V and 5 from J, leaving 10 bases between them. CDR3 size: 15 residues. The CDR3 loop is CASSLGTGANEKLFF. CDR3 nucleotide sequence: TGTGCCAGCAGCTTAGGGACAGGAGCGAATGAAAAACTGTTTTTT. Full variable domain (remainder filled in from reference TRBV13 and TRBJ1-4): AAGVIQSPRHLIKEKRETATLKCYPIPRHDTVYWYQQGPGQDPQFLISFYEKMQSDKGSIPDRFSAQQFSDYHSELNMSSLELGDSALYFCASSLGTGANEKLFFGSGTQLSVL.